The source of this TCR beta chain is a study of OX40 agonist ivuxolimab in advanced cancers. Study-wide context: Ivuxolimab was an agonistic, fully human IgG2 monoclonal antibody directed against OX40 (CD134), a costimulatory receptor. The point of sequencing TCRbeta in the periphery was to test whether ivuxolimab changed TCR sequence diversity and drove clonal T-cell expansion. The monotherapy dose-escalation portion (N ≈ 50 patients) of the phase I ivuxolimab trial is reported in the paper. Intravenous ivuxolimab was administered to patients every 2 weeks at six dose levels: 0.01, 0.1, 0.3, 1.5, 3 and 10 mg/kg. Of the roughly 50 dose-escalation patients, hepatocellular carcinoma was present in about 20, melanoma in around 15, renal cell carcinoma in 9 and head and neck cancer in 9. Three dose-escalation patients achieved partial responses, one with hepatocellular carcinoma and two with cutaneous melanoma. Prior anti-PD-1, anti-PD-L1 or anti-CTLA-4 therapy was permitted, and approximately 42% of dose-escalation patients had received checkpoint inhibitors. The dose-escalation cohort was 82.7% male with a mean age of approximately 60 years, ranging from 23 to 79.

Overall study results and their limits: Low levels of normalized T-cell clonal expansion were also seen in some patients who did not respond. The antigen specificity of the clonally expanded peripheral T cells was not determined. At doses from 0.1 to 3.0 mg/kg, clonal expansion was seen in both CD4+ and CD8+ blood T cells between baseline and week 6. Partial responders in the 0.1-3.0 mg/kg groups had among the lowest normalized peripheral clonal expansion, especially among CD8+ T cells. After ivuxolimab, more expanded clones were found on average in CD8+ T cells than in CD4+ T cells.

On this clone: What this receptor recognizes is not known. No much larger clone is present one base from it, and per-base qualities are unavailable.

The CDR3 runs 15 amino acids, cysteine and phenylalanine included. Only CDR3 DNA remains: 45 bases, in frame from the first base. Sequences MNHEY (CDR1) and SVGAGI (CDR2) are obtained from the germline V gene. V loses 5 bases of germline sequence and J loses 0 bases, and the interval between the two ends is 14 bases. To sequence the TCRbeta CDR3 region, genomic DNA was isolated from the sorted cells. The immunoSEQ Assay was used to sequence the TCRbeta CDR3 regions. TCRdb stores this immuneACCESS table with in-frame sequences only. Part of the clones is absent; in the studies checked, under half of the shortfall reflects unresolved V genes, and no reason is known for the rest. The sample includes about 77,000 clones, with roughly 84% observed a single time. The top ten clones comprise roughly 5.8% of the sample. Patients with a history of autoimmune disease or receiving systemic immunosuppression were excluded from the trial. Peripheral blood for TCR sequencing was collected from all dose cohorts at baseline, on cycle 4 day 1, and on cycle 7 day 1. The samples were taken from a phase I, first-in-human, multicenter, open-label dose-escalation trial of ivuxolimab. Adults with locally advanced or metastatic head and neck squamous cell, hepatocellular, melanoma or renal cell carcinoma were enrolled in the trial. Before TCR sequencing, CD4+ T cells and CD8+ T cells were sorted from peripheral blood as separate populations.

This sequence originates from an adult with an advanced solid tumor such as melanoma, head and neck, liver or kidney cancer. Here the sequenced sample was CD4+ or CD8+ T cells sorted from blood, taken in a trial of the OX40 agonist ivuxolimab. The chain couples TRBV6-5 to TRBJ2-7; the D assignment is uncertain and may be TRBD1 or TRBD2, with 5 bases supporting each. The bases are TGTGCCAGCAGTCCAACCGGGACGAGCTCCTACGAGCAGTACTTC. Translated, it reads CASSPTGTSSYEQYF.